The clone carrying this T cell receptor (beta chain) was recorded a few times. What it recognizes is unknown. Amplification of the TCR beta CDR3 regions used RNA transcripts (as template). In the first round, RT-PCR was carried out with HTBI primers, and a multiplex PCR formed the second round. TCRdb reanalysed the multiplex PCR reads using MiXCR and keeps one entry per CDR3 protein. The data contain 500,000 to 700,000 distinct CDR3 sequences, 20% to 25% of them singletons. This sample stems from a study of Graves' ophthalmopathy and Graves' hyperthyroidism. General study results and limits: Ophthalmopathy progression predictions by the model showed 72.22% specificity and approximately 70% sensitivity.

Patients were excluded if they had other autoimmune diseases or uncontrolled infections, and likewise if pregnancy or lactation applied. The CDR3 runs to 17 residues. V was clipped by 2 bases and J by 8 bases; unmatched bases: 14. CDR1 and CDR2 from the germline V gene are MGHRA and YSYEKL. The sequencing sample was made of peripheral blood. The V gene is TRBV4-1, the J gene TRBJ1-2, with 10 positions matching TRBD1. The sequence derives from a young woman with stable Graves' hyperthyroidism. Some clones in this sample may be carry-over from other donors' samples. CDR3: CASSQPRDRGVWEGYTF. CDR3 DNA sequence: TGCGCCAGCAGCCAACCCCGGGACAGGGGAGTTTGGGAGGGCTACACCTTC.